The TCR beta chain under discussion was sequenced for a study of cytotoxic CD8 clonotypes in ibrutinib-treated CLL. Background on the study: Among the samples, the mean was 255,043 productive templates and about 94,000 productive rearrangements.

V dropped 0 bases and J dropped 0 bases, with 8 bases sitting between them. Per the germline V gene, CDR1 is SGHTA and CDR2 is FQGTGA. There are 16 residues in the CDR3. The data were produced by immunoSEQ multiplex PCR, yet TCRdb's version contains in-frame clones alone and is incomplete. The sample has 110,000 to 150,000 clones; approximately 80% are singletons. The rearrangement uses TRBV7-3 and TRBJ2-2; tentative D call: TRBD2 (5 bases). This TCR was recovered from a human donor with chronic lymphocytic leukemia. The sequencing used PBMCs, collected after 12 months of ibrutinib treatment. This CDR3 reads CASSLTGGPNTGELFF. The CDR3 DNA sequence: TGTGCCAGCAGCTTAACGGGCGGGCCGAACACCGGGGAGCTGTTTTTT.